The 18 T cell receptor beta chains given below trace back to one sample, sequenced in a study of CD8+ T cells in alopecia areata. As for treatment: oral pan-JAK inhibitor, 5-10 mg twice daily. cDNA prepared by RNA extraction and subsequent reverse transcription served as the template for sequencing. Produced via immunoSEQ multiplex PCR; TCRdb's table is partial and in-frame only. Here the sample spans about 87,000 clones, approximately 70% being singletons. The source was CD8+ T cells sorted from blood, collected between weeks 43 and 45, from a patient treated with tofacitinib. The receptors here all came from a human donor with alopecia areata.

This clone has only a few counts. V and J are TRBV10-3 and TRBJ1-1; D not resolved. The CDR3 is 12 residues long. Deletions cut 0 bases from V and 1 base from J, with 0 bases between. Per the germline V gene, CDR1 is ENHRY and CDR2 is SYGVKD. The CDR3 region is CAISESNTEAFF. CDR3 sequence (DNA): TGTGCCATCAGTGAGTCGAACACTGAAGCTTTCTTT.

V gene TRBV27 combines with J gene TRBJ1-2; TRBD1 matches at 8 bases. In germline, CDR1 is MNHEY, CDR2 SMNVEV (reference sequence). V trimming: 5 bases; J trimming: 1 base; junction bases outside the gene matches: 6. The CDR3 sequence is 15 residues long. The CDR3 loop is CASSASGGDNYGYTF. The CDR3 region has the DNA TGTGCCAGCAGTGCCTCAGGGGGCGATAACTATGGCTACACCTTC.

The genes are TRBV9 and TRBJ1-1; no definite D call. Deletions cut 0 bases from V and 1 base from J, with 7 bases between. Per germline, CDR1 SGDLS and CDR2 YYNGEE. The CDR3 loop spans 14 amino acids. The CDR3: CASSVDASNTEAFF. In nucleotides, the CDR3 is TGTGCCAGCAGCGTAGACGCATCGAACACTGAAGCTTTCTTT.

The J gene is TRBJ1-3, the V gene TRBV27; D ambiguous. V was trimmed by 2 bases and J by 4 bases, leaving 6 bases between them. The CDR3 has 13 residues. Germline loops: CDR1 MNHEY, CDR2 SMNVEV (reference sequence). CDR3 residues: CASSLMGGNTIYF. In nucleotides, the CDR3 is TGTGCCAGCAGTTTAATGGGGGGAAACACCATATATTTT.

The V call is TRBV29-1, the J call TRBJ2-4; TRBD2 matches 9 bases. With 6 bases clipped from V and 6 bases from J, the junction kept 9 bases outside the gene matches. The length of the CDR3 is 14 residues. CDR1 is SQVTM and CDR2 is ANQGSEA in the germline V gene. CDR3 sequence (DNA): TGCAGCGTGGTAGCGGGGGACGTATCAAACATTCAGTACTTC. Protein product: CSVVAGDVSNIQYF.

This chain uses TRBV7-6 with TRBJ2-6, with D unresolved. Germline CDR1 reads SGHVS; CDR2 reads FNYEAQ. Trimming took 4 bases from V and 4 from J, leaving 8 bases between them. This CDR3 is built from 14 residues. The CDR3, as DNA: TGTGCCAGCAGCTACTATACAGGGGCCAACGTCCTGACTTTC. The encoded protein is CASSYYTGANVLTF.

This clone was detected only a few times. This chain uses TRBV19 with TRBJ2-1, with D unclear. CDR1 is LNHDA, CDR2 SQIVND, per germline (reference sequence). The CDR3 is 11 residues long. The V and J ends lost 6 bases and 5 bases respectively, with 5 bases between them. DNA for the CDR3: TGTGCCAGTAGAAGAGACAATGAGCAGTTCTTC. Its translation: CASRRDNEQFF.

This clone has just a few counts. This chain links TRBV29-1 with TRBJ2-7; D gene uncertain. The V gene's germline CDR1 is SQVTM and CDR2 ANQGSEA. V lost 7 bases and J 7 bases, leaving 11 bases between the germline ends. CDR3 length: 10 amino acids. Written as DNA, the CDR3 is TGCAGCGCTACCGACGGGGAGCAGTACTTC. It yields the protein CSATDGEQYF.

The chain links TRBV30 to TRBJ1-2; maybe TRBD1 (5 bases). From germline, CDR1 is GTSNPN and CDR2 SVGIG (reference sequence). This CDR3 region has 11 residues. The V end lost 1 base, the J end lost 7 bases, and 7 bases lay between the germline ends. This CDR3 is CAWSGGGGYTF. DNA for the CDR3: TGTGCCTGGAGTGGGGGCGGTGGCTACACCTTC.

This clone was detected a few times. The V call is TRBV13, the J call TRBJ2-7; 8 bases line up with TRBD2. The V segment lost 4 bases and the J segment 0 bases; nucleotides outside the gene matches: 5. The CDR3 runs 15 residues. Germline CDR1 PRHDT, CDR2 FYEKMQ (reference sequence). This chain's CDR3 is CASSYQAGDSYEQYF. The CDR3 region has the DNA TGTGCCAGCAGCTACCAAGCGGGGGACTCCTACGAGCAGTACTTC.

This clone is classed as medium-sized. V is TRBV19 and J is TRBJ2-7; either TRBD1 or TRBD2 may fit D (5 bases each). V was pared by 1 base and J by 1 base, with 11 bases between. The CDR3 is made up of 15 amino acids. The germline V gene encodes CDR1 LNHDA and CDR2 SQIVND (reference sequence). The CDR3 DNA is TGTGCCAGTAGTATAGTGGGGGACGGATCCTACGAGCAGTACTTC. It translates to CASSIVGDGSYEQYF. Variable domain in full (rest from reference TRBV19 and TRBJ2-7): DGGITQSPKYLFRKEGQNVTLSCEQNLNHDAMYWYRQDPGQGLRLIYYSQIVNDFQKGDIAEGYSVSREKKESFPLTVTSAQKNPTAFYLCASSIVGDGSYEQYFGPGTRLTVT.

The chain combines TRBV5-6 with TRBJ2-7; D gene unclear. Germline V gene sequence: CDR1 SGHDT, CDR2 YYEEEE. The CDR3 is 12 amino acids. V lost 2 bases to trimming and J lost 7 bases, with 10 bases between them. The CDR3 DNA sequence: TGTGCCAGCAGCTTCCAGGACGGGGAGCAGTACTTC. It encodes CASSFQDGEQYF.

The rearrangement uses TRBV4-3 and TRBJ1-1; D gene unclear. From germline, CDR1 is LGHNA and CDR2 YSLEER. The V end was cut by 4 bases, the J end by 4 bases, with 10 bases between. This CDR3 spans 13 amino acids. The chain's CDR3 is CASSPQVGTEAFF. CDR3 in DNA: TGCGCCAGCAGCCCTCAAGTGGGCACTGAAGCTTTCTTT.

The chain recombines TRBV18 with TRBJ1-5; TRBD1 matches at 9 bases. CDR3 length equals 15 residues. The germline gives CDR1 KGHSH, CDR2 LQKENI. V dropped 3 bases and J dropped 4; count of bases not matched to a gene: 4. The CDR3 sequence is CASSPVGTGNQPQHF. As DNA, the CDR3 is TGTGCCAGCTCACCGGTCGGGACAGGGAATCAGCCCCAGCATTTT. Combining the CDR3 with reference TRBV18 and TRBJ1-5 gives the whole variable domain NAGVMQNPRHLVRRRGQEARLRCSPMKGHSHVYWYRQLPEEGLKFMVYLQKENIIDESGMPKERFSAEFPKEGPSILRIQQVVRGDSAAYFCASSPVGTGNQPQHFGDGTRLSIL.

The chain has TRBV2 and TRBJ1-1, with unresolved D. Trimming removed 2 bases from V and 5 bases from J, with 15 bases in between. There are 15 residues in the CDR3. In germline, CDR1 is SNHLY, CDR2 FYNNEI. The CDR3 DNA is TGTGCCAGCAGTGAATTTGAGGGAAAGAATACTGAAGCTTTCTTT. Its protein is CASSEFEGKNTEAFF.

The rearrangement links TRBV9 to TRBJ2-7; 8 nucleotides align to TRBD1. CDR1 and CDR2 (germline): SGDLS, YYNGEE. V was pared by 4 bases and J by 6 bases, with 6 bases of the junction left unmatched. This CDR3 spans 13 amino acids. CDR3 region: CASSQTGGLEQYF. The CDR3 DNA reads as TGTGCCAGCAGCCAAACAGGGGGTCTCGAGCAGTACTTC.

The rearrangement joins TRBV29-1 to TRBJ2-7, with D perhaps TRBD2 (6 bases). This CDR3 contains 14 residues. The germline gives CDR1 SQVTM, CDR2 ANQGSEA. The germline V and J ends were trimmed by 1 base and 3 bases, with 13 bases remaining between them. The DNA for the CDR3 is TGCAGCGTTGAAGTACGGCAGGGAGGCTACGAGCAGTACTTC. It is translated as CSVEVRQGGYEQYF.

This sequence joins TRBV5-1 and TRBJ1-1; weak D call: TRBD1 (5 bases). V was clipped by 3 bases and J by 5 bases, with 11 bases between them. This CDR3 spans 13 amino acids. Germline-derived CDR1 and CDR2 are SGHRS and YFSETQ. The CDR3: CASSSKGRTEAFF. The CDR3, as DNA: TGCGCCAGCAGCTCAAAGGGGAGGACTGAAGCTTTCTTT. Using reference TRBV5-1 and TRBJ1-1 for the parts outside the CDR3, the full variable domain is KAGVTQTPRYLIKTRGQQVTLSCSPISGHRSVSWYQQTPGQGLQFLFEYFSETQRNKGNFPGRFSGRQFSNSRSEMNVSTLELGDSALYLCASSSKGRTEAFFGQGTRLTVV.